This T cell receptor beta chain was observed in a study of cytomegalovirus exposure and HLA in healthy donors. For this clone: Its antigen is undetermined.

J gave up 10 bases and V 3 bases, and 9 bases lay outside the gene matches. Germline V gene lookup returns CDR1 KGHSH and CDR2 LQKENI. This CDR3 spans 14 amino acids. Findings of the study overall: Later genetic work tied a missense DCLRE1C variant to beta-chain V and J trimming. The listing of some 170 TCR beta chains classed them as cytomegalovirus-associated.

PCR involved 60 Vbeta and 13 Jbeta primers. The data were produced by immunoSEQ multiplex PCR, yet TCRdb's version contains in-frame clones alone and is incomplete. The data contain 120,000 or so clones, over 6.5% of them singletons. The J gene is TRBJ2-1, the V gene TRBV18, with TRBD2 identical over 7 bases. Sample: PBMCs. The sequence came from a woman in her forties in good health and CMV-seropositive. CDR3 region: CASSPRQGGEEQFF. The CDR3 DNA follows: TGTGCCAGCTCACCGAGGCAGGGAGGGGAGGAGCAGTTCTTC.